This note documents a single TCR beta chain sequence. As processed by the authors: Amplification of reference gene primers was used by the study to estimate nucleated cell counts. Profiled with immunoSEQ multiplex PCR; TCRdb holds only in-frame clones, not every one. V and J calls and clone size come straight from that table; D and trimming were deduced from the DNA. The sample consists of around 250,000 clones, 86% of them appearing once. This specimen comes from a study of blood T cell repertoires in COVID-19. Across the whole study: Some COVID-19 samples were acute and others convalescent; all came from the United States, Italy and Spain.

This receptor was identified in a man younger than 40 who had recovered from COVID-19. Sequenced: peripheral blood.

The CDR3 sequence is CASSDRQGAGFEQYF. As DNA, the CDR3 is TGCGCCAGCAGCGACAGACAGGGGGCAGGTTTTGAGCAGTACTTC. The rearrangement links TRBV5-1 to TRBJ2-7; 10 nucleotides match TRBD1. With V trimmed by 4 bases and J by 7 bases, 11 bases remained unmatched. Germline CDR1 and CDR2: SGHRS and YFSETQ. The CDR3 runs to 15 residues.